This T cell receptor (beta chain) is from a study of regulatory T cells in long-lasting Graves disease. Study observations and caveats: Results may be inaccurate due to the small sample size. Lower TCR diversity characterized persistent Graves' patients relative to newly diagnosed patients.

This clonotype has ten or more counts. What it binds is not known. Time point meaning: newly diagnosed GD, antithyroid drugs for less than 3 months. The TCR library was prepared using RNA isolated from PBMCs. This CDR3 has 15 amino acids. Trimming removed 3 bases from V and 7 bases from J, with 18 bases in between. Looked up from germline, CDR1 is SGHAT and CDR2 is FQNNGV. Construction of the TCR beta libraries employed iRepertoire HTBI primers in conjunction with Arm-PCR of CDR3 regions. TCRdb independently ran MiXCR on the multiplex PCR reads; one entry per CDR3 protein. The table lists about 530,000 distinct CDR3 sequences, about 16% of them singletons. The data were also submitted as part of a second study, on T cells in Graves' hyperthyroidism and ophthalmopathy. That investigation notes: Blood also contained most expanded thyroid clonotypes above 0.001.

The chain couples TRBV11-2 to TRBJ1-1, with a tentative D call TRBD1 (6 bases). The TCR originated in a woman in her forties or fifties with Graves disease. The specimen comprised peripheral blood mononuclear cells (PBMCs), sampled at new diagnosis, from a patient treated with antithyroid drugs. The CDR3 DNA sequence: TGTGCCAGCAGCTTCGCTGGGGTTGTAGGGGGTGAAGCTTTCTTT. Translation: CASSFAGVVGGEAFF.